This T cell receptor (beta chain) was identified in a study of T cells in Graves' hyperthyroidism and ophthalmopathy. The TCR beta CDR3 regions underwent amplification using RNA transcripts as the source. First-round RT-PCR with HTBI primers amplified the TCR CDR3 region. In TCRdb, the multiplex PCR reads were re-called with MiXCR into one record per CDR3 protein. The profile shows more than 250,000 distinct CDR3 sequences, approximately 14% of them singletons. This clonotype was observed many times. This clonotype was obtained from a woman in her forties or fifties with Graves' hyperthyroidism that later progressed to Graves' ophthalmopathy. The sequencing sample was made of blood.

For the CDR3, the DNA is TGCGCCAGCAGCCACGCCGGAGCGTCGATCTATGGCTACACCTTC. It is translated as CASSHAGASIYGYTF. V and J are TRBV5-1 and TRBJ1-2; D is undetermined. The V and J ends lost 4 bases and 4 bases respectively, with 17 bases between them. CDR3 length: 15 amino acids. Germline CDR1 SGHRS, CDR2 YFSETQ.